This record covers a single T cell receptor beta chain. This clone came up a few times. Its cognate antigen has yet to be identified. One base away there is no much larger clone; base qualities are not given. For sequencing of the TCRbeta CDR3 region, genomic DNA was extracted from the sorted cells. The immunoSEQ Assay was used to sequence the TCRbeta CDR3 regions. TCRdb limited this immuneACCESS table to in-frame rearrangements with V and J called. A share of clones is missing; checked studies link under half to unresolved V genes, and the rest is unexplained. The sample table holds under 80,000 clones, of which 85% to 90% were seen once. The ten largest clones add up to roughly 0.98% of the sample. These data come from a study of OX40 agonist ivuxolimab in advanced cancers. For the wider study: Ivuxolimab was a fully human IgG2 agonistic monoclonal antibody targeting the costimulatory receptor OX40 (CD134). Intravenous ivuxolimab was administered to patients every 2 weeks at six dose levels: 0.01, 0.1, 0.3, 1.5, 3 and 10 mg/kg. Of the approximately 54 dose-escalation patients, hepatocellular carcinoma was present in about 20, melanoma in approximately 15, renal cell carcinoma in 9 and head and neck cancer in 9. In the dose-escalation cohort, 75% to 85% of patients were male, and the mean age was around 65 years with a range of about 20 to 90. Prior anti-PD-1, anti-PD-L1 or anti-CTLA-4 therapy was permitted, and 40% of dose-escalation patients had received checkpoint inhibitors. Partial responses were achieved by three dose-escalation patients, of whom one had hepatocellular carcinoma and two had cutaneous melanoma. Peripheral TCRbeta sequencing aimed to test whether ivuxolimab altered TCR sequence diversity and caused clonal T-cell expansion. The monotherapy dose-escalation portion (N ≈ 56 patients) of the phase I ivuxolimab trial is reported in the paper. What the work shows at the level of the full study, not this receptor alone: After ivuxolimab, CD8+ T cells had more expanded clones than CD4+ T cells on average. In the 0.1-3.0 mg/kg groups, partial responders had among the lowest normalized peripheral clonal expansion, particularly in CD8+ T cells. The antigen specificity of the clonally expanded peripheral T cells was not determined. Clonal expansion of both CD4+ and CD8+ blood T cells was observed from baseline to week 6 at doses 0.1 to 3.0 mg/kg. Low levels of normalized T-cell clonal expansion were also shown by some nonresponding patients.

The trial excluded patients who had a history of autoimmune disease or who were on systemic immunosuppression. Peripheral blood for TCR sequencing was drawn from every dose cohort at baseline, at cycle 4 day 1 and at cycle 7 day 1. Samples came from an open-label, multicenter, first-in-human phase I dose-escalation trial of ivuxolimab. Adults with locally advanced or metastatic melanoma, renal cell, hepatocellular, or head and neck squamous cell carcinoma were enrolled in the trial. CD4+ and CD8+ T cells were sorted separately from peripheral blood before TCR sequencing. Based on the germline V gene, the CDR1 and CDR2 sequences are SGHRS and YFSETQ. Compared with germline, V lacks 2 bases and J lacks 3 bases; bases without a gene match: 2. The CDR3 measures 14 amino acids from cysteine to phenylalanine. The sequence is cut down to CDR3 DNA, 42 bases in frame from base 1.

Rearrangement joined TRBV5-1 to TRBJ2-3; TRBD2 agrees with 8 junctional bases. The input for sequencing was CD4+ or CD8+ T cells sorted from blood, taken in a trial of the OX40 agonist ivuxolimab. This clonotype originated in an adult with an advanced solid tumor such as melanoma, head and neck, liver or kidney cancer. The DNA is as follows: TGCGCCAGCAGCTTAGGCGGGAGGACAGATACGCAGTATTTT. Its product reads: CASSLGGRTDTQYF.